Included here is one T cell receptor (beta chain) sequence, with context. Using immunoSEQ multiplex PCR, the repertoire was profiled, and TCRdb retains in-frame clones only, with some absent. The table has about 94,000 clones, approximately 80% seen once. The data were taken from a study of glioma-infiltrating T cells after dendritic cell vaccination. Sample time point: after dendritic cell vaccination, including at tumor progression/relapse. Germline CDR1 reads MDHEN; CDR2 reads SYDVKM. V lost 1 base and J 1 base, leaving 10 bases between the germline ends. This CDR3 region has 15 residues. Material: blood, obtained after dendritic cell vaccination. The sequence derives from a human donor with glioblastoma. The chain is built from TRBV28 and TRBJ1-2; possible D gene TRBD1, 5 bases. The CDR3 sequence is CASSLFAQGNYGYTF. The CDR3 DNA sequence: TGTGCCAGCAGTTTATTCGCGCAGGGTAACTATGGCTACACCTTC.